The clone carrying this T cell receptor beta chain was recorded many times. What it binds is unknown. Clinical symptoms, serum thyroxine, TRAb, thyroid ultrasound and orbital computed tomography informed diagnoses. Fresh peripheral blood, approximately 9.1 ml, was the source of the PBMCs. RNA transcripts served as the template for amplifying TCR beta CDR3 regions. HTBI primers were used for first-round RT-PCR of the TCR CDR3. Each CDR3 protein is one row after TCRdb ran MiXCR on the multiplex PCR reads. Among 300,000 to 400,000 distinct CDR3 sequences, about 12% were seen once, and the ten largest hold 9.2%. This entry comes from a study of T cells in Graves' hyperthyroidism and ophthalmopathy. On the study more broadly: Before any treatment, at initial diagnosis, peripheral blood was collected.

General study points: Researchers found most expanded thyroid clonotypes above 0.001 in blood as well.

Trimming pared 4 bases from V and 2 bases from J, leaving 4 bases between. Germline CDR1 and CDR2: SGHDT and YYEEEE. This CDR3 spans 12 amino acids. The receptor comes from a woman aged 18-29 years with Graves' hyperthyroidism. The sample taken for sequencing was blood. The chain has TRBV5-6 and TRBJ1-5; D gene unclear. Here the CDR3 reads CASSRGNQPQHF. Here the CDR3 DNA reads TGTGCCAGCAGCCGGGGCAATCAGCCCCAGCATTTT.